The present entry profiles one T cell receptor (beta chain) with its context. From the 5' RACE reads, TCRdb called clonotypes with MiXCR, one entry per CDR3 protein. The table lists about 76,000 distinct CDR3 sequences, about 15% of them singletons, with approximately 15% in the top ten. V dropped 5 bases and J dropped 6; count of bases not matched to a gene: 4. The CDR3 totals 13 residues. CDR1 is SGHTA, CDR2 FQGNSA, per germline. This sample was included in a study of neurological immune-mediated disorders. Serving as healthy controls were blood bank volunteers based in Maryland, USA. Sequenced input: PBMCs. V gene TRBV7-2 combines with J gene TRBJ1-5; 7 positions match TRBD1. This receptor was taken from a woman aged 40 to 50 in good health. This chain's CDR3 is CASSRDSSQPQHF. The CDR3 DNA reads as TGTGCCAGCAGCCGGGACAGTTCTCAGCCCCAGCATTTT. The full variable domain, its missing parts supplied by reference TRBV7-2 and TRBJ1-5, is GAGVSQSPSNKVTEKGKDVELRCDPISGHTALYWYRQSLGQGLEFLIYFQGNSAPDKSGLPSDRFSAERTGGSVSTLTIQRTQQEDSAVYLCASSRDSSQPQHFGDGTRLSIL.